These 15 T cell receptor beta chains share one sample of origin, sequenced in a study of T-cell reconstitution after alpha-beta-depleted transplantation in children. Preparation of the TCRbeta library involved a method that used unique molecular identifiers. MiXCR was run by TCRdb on the PCR reads, yielding one entry per CDR3 protein. The sample lists over 150,000 distinct CDR3 sequences; just under 6.5% were seen once. This material consisted of PBMCs, taken before TCRalphabeta/CD19-depleted stem cell transplant. These receptors all stem from a girl in the first two years of life with combined immunodeficiency, due to receive a stem cell transplant.

This clonotype has at least ten counts. V usage is TRBV3-1 and J usage is TRBJ1-5; D is unclear. Germline values: CDR1 LGHDT, CDR2 YNNKEL (reference sequence). The CDR3 consists of 14 residues. V was pared by 0 bases and J by 0 bases, with 3 bases between. The CDR3 nucleotides read TGTGCCAGCAGCCAAGATATTAGCAATCAGCCCCAGCATTTT. This codes for CASSQDISNQPQHF.

There are a few counts of this clonotype. The chain has TRBV24-1 and TRBJ2-7; D is possibly TRBD2 (6 bases). The CDR3 spans 13 residues. Germline values: CDR1 KGHDR, CDR2 SFDVKD. The V end lost 4 bases, the J end lost 3 bases, and 9 bases lay between the germline ends. DNA for the CDR3: TGTGCCACCAGTGAACGGGACTTCTACGAGCAGTACTTC. Its translation: CATSERDFYEQYF.

The V and J genes are TRBV27 and TRBJ2-5; D is unresolved. V dropped 2 bases and J dropped 5 bases, with 12 bases sitting between them. This CDR3 contains 14 residues. Germline CDR1 reads MNHEY; CDR2 reads SMNVEV (reference sequence). CDR3 in DNA: TGTGCCAGCAGTTTACTTGGTGTCGGGGAGACCCAGTACTTC. Its translation is CASSLLGVGETQYF.

The genes are TRBV29-1 and TRBJ1-1, with D maybe TRBD1 (6 bases). V lost 4 bases and J lost 5, with 14 bases in between. The CDR3 contains 13 residues. From germline, CDR1 is SQVTM and CDR2 ANQGSEA. CDR3 coding DNA: TGCAGCGTTGCCGGGGGGGCTAGGACTGAAGCTTTCTTT. Its translation: CSVAGGARTEAFF.

This clonotype was counted many times. J is TRBJ2-1 and V is TRBV29-1; TRBD1 is a possible D gene (6 bases). V was cut by 0 bases and J by 5 bases, with 8 bases left in between. The CDR3 is made up of 13 amino acids. Germline lookup yields CDR1 SQVTM and CDR2 ANQGSEA. The CDR3 loop reads CSVEEYRDNEQFF. The CDR3 DNA reads TGCAGCGTTGAAGAATACAGGGACAATGAGCAGTTCTTC.

This clonotype was recorded at least ten times. This sequence joins TRBV11-3 and TRBJ2-1; D ambiguous. Germline V lookup: CDR1 SGHNT, CDR2 YENEEA. The CDR3 sequence is 13 residues long. Trimming left V 4 bases short and J 4 bases short, with 8 bases between. CDR3 nucleotides: TGTGCCAGCAGCTCGGTCCGGTACAATGAGCAGTTCTTC. This codes for CASSSVRYNEQFF.

This clonotype was detected ten times or more. V and J are TRBV7-2 and TRBJ2-5; tentative D call: TRBD2 (5 bases). V was trimmed by 2 bases and J by 2 bases, leaving 9 bases between them. This CDR3 contains 14 residues. Germline CDR1 reads SGHTA; CDR2 reads FQGNSA. CDR3 protein: CASSLTRWQETQYF. CDR3 nucleotides: TGTGCCAGCAGCTTAACTAGGTGGCAAGAGACCCAGTACTTC.

This clonotype came up many times. The chain combines TRBV10-3 with TRBJ2-3; D remains ambiguous. Germline V gene sequence: CDR1 ENHRY, CDR2 SYGVKD. The CDR3 consists of 11 residues. Deletions cut 4 bases from V and 1 base from J, with 0 bases between. The CDR3: CAISGTDTQYF. In DNA form, the CDR3 reads TGTGCCATCAGTGGCACAGATACGCAGTATTTT.

V gene TRBV7-8 combines with J gene TRBJ2-5; the D gene is possibly TRBD1 (7 bases). Deletions cut 3 bases from V and 5 bases from J, with 16 bases between. Germline V gene lookup returns CDR1 SGHVS and CDR2 FQNEAQ. The CDR3 runs to 15 residues. Written as DNA, the CDR3 is TGTGCCAGCAGCTTCGACAGGGAGGTTGGCGAGACCCAGTACTTC. This encodes CASSFDREVGETQYF.

This clonotype appeared many times. This chain links TRBV7-3 with TRBJ2-1; 9 bases line up with TRBD2. In germline, CDR1 is SGHTA, CDR2 FQGTGA. The CDR3 spans 18 residues. Unmatched junction bases numbered 19, after V lost 5 bases and J lost 8 bases. CDR3 sequence: CASSTKGASGDLGDEQFF. Here the CDR3 DNA reads TGTGCCAGCAGCACCAAAGGTGCTAGCGGGGACCTCGGAGATGAGCAGTTCTTC.

This clonotype was seen many times. The rearrangement links TRBV6-1 to TRBJ2-7, with D possibly being TRBD1 (5 bases). V lost 6 bases to trimming and J lost 2 bases, with 17 bases between them. The CDR3 is 15 residues long. Per the germline V gene, CDR1 is MNHNS and CDR2 is SASEGT. The CDR3 loop is CASSSSGKGTYEQYF. The CDR3 DNA sequence: TGTGCCAGCAGCTCTTCAGGGAAAGGGACCTACGAGCAGTACTTC.

This clonotype was observed many times. The rearrangement uses TRBV12-3 or TRBV12-4 and TRBJ2-1, with D perhaps TRBD2 (6 bases). V was clipped by 6 bases and J by 6 bases, with 12 bases between them. The CDR3 has 13 residues. In DNA form, the CDR3 reads TGTGCCAGCAGCCTGGGACTGTTCAATGAGCAGTTCTTC. This translates into CASSLGLFNEQFF.

The table lists this clonotype with many counts. V gene TRBV29-1 combines with J gene TRBJ2-7; D tentatively reads TRBD1 or TRBD2 (6 bases each). The CDR3 is made up of 16 amino acids. V was cut by 5 bases and J by 0 bases, with 20 bases left in between. Germline CDR1 reads SQVTM; CDR2 reads ANQGSEA. CDR3 DNA: TGCAGCGTTTTAGGAATTTTGGGGGGCTCCTCCTACGAGCAGTACTTC. Amino acids: CSVLGILGGSSYEQYF.

Many counts were recorded for this clonotype. The chain has TRBV12-3 or TRBV12-4 and TRBJ1-1; TRBD1 agrees at 9 bases. This CDR3 has 16 residues. With 6 bases clipped from V and 4 bases from J, the junction kept 12 bases outside the gene matches. The chain's CDR3 is CASRTLSGTGSTEAFF. The DNA for the CDR3 is TGTGCCAGCAGAACTCTATCCGGGACAGGGTCCACTGAAGCTTTCTTT.

This clonotype was seen repeatedly, ten times or more. The chain carries TRBV25-1 and TRBJ1-3; 11 nucleotides align to TRBD1. Germline V gene sequence: CDR1 MGHDK, CDR2 SYGVNS. CDR3 length: 18 residues. Trimming cost V 3 bases and J 1 base; bases outside gene matches: 8. For the CDR3, the DNA is TGTGCCAGCAGTGACTGGACAGGGGGCTTCCAGTCTGGAAACACCATATATTTT. This translates into CASSDWTGGFQSGNTIYF.